This record looks at one TCR beta chain sequence and its context. Authors' methods: Amplifying reference gene primers gave estimates of nucleated cell counts. Profiling relied on immunoSEQ multiplex PCR, and the TCRdb table lists in-frame clones only, not all of them. Clonal size and the V and J genes are those of that table, whereas D and trimming came from the DNA. The sample has about 300,000 clones; about 84% are singletons. CDR1 is KGHDR, CDR2 SFDVKD, per germline. V gave up 7 bases and J gave up 5 bases; unmatched junction bases: 11. CDR3 length: 17 residues. The sample is drawn from a study of blood T cell repertoires in COVID-19. As for the study in general: The United States, Italy and Spain were the sources of the acute and convalescent COVID-19 samples. Nucleic acid was either cDNA or gDNA, and it came from T cells, B-cell-depleted T cells, or PBMCs.

The sequencing input was peripheral blood. The chain joins TRBV24-1 to TRBJ2-2, with 11 bases that match TRBD2. The sequence came from a woman between 45 and 65 years old with acute or convalescent COVID-19. The CDR3 loop is CATRPTSGSEWTGELFF. For the CDR3, the DNA is TGTGCCACCAGACCAACTAGCGGGAGTGAGTGGACCGGGGAGCTGTTTTTT.